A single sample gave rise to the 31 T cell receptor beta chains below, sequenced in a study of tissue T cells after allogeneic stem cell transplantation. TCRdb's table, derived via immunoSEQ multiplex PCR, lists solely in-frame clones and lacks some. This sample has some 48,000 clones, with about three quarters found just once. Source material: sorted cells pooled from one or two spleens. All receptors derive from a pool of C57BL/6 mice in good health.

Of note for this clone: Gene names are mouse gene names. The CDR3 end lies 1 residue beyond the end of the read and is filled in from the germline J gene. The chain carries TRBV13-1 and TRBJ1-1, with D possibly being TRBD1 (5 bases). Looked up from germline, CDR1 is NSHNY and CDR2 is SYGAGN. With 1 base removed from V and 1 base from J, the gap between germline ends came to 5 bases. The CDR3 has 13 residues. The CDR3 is CASSDRGNTEVFF. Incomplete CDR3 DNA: TGTGCCAGCAGTGATAGGGGGAACACAGAAGTCTTC.

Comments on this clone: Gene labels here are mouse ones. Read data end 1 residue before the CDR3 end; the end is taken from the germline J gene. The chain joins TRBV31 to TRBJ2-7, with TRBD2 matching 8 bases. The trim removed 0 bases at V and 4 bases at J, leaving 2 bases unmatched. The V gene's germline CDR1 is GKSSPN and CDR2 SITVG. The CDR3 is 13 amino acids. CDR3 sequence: CAWSLWGVYEQYF. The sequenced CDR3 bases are TGTGCCTGGAGTCTCTGGGGGGTTTATGAACAGTAC.

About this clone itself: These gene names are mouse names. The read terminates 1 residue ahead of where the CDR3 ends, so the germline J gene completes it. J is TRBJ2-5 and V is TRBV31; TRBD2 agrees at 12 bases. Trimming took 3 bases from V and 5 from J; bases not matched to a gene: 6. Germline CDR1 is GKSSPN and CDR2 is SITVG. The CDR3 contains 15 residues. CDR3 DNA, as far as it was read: TGTGCCTGGAGCCCCGGGACTGGGGGGCGAGACACCCAGTAC. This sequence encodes CAWSPGTGGRDTQY. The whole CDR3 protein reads CAWSPGTGGRDTQYF.

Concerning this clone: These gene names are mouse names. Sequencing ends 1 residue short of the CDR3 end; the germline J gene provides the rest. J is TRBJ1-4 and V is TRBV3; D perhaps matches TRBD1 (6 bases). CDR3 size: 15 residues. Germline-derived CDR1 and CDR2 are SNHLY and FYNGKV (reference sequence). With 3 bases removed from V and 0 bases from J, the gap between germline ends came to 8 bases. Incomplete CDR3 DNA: TGTGCCAGCAGCTTCGGGACAATTTCCAACGAAAGATTATTT. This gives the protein CASSFGTISNERLF. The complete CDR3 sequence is CASSFGTISNERLFF.

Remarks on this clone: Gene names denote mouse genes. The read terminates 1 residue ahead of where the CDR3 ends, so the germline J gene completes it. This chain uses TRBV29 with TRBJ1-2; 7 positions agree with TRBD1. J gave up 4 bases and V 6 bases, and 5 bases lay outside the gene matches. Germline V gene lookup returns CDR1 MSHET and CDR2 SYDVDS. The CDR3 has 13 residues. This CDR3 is CASRRGGGSDYTF. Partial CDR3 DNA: TGTGCTAGCAGGAGAGGGGGCGGCTCCGACTACACC.

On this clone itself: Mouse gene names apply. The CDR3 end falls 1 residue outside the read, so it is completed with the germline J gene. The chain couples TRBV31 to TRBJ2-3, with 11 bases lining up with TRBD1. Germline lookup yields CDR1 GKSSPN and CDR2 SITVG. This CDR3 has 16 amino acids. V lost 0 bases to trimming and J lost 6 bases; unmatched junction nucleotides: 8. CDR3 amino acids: CAWSLGTGGKGETLYF. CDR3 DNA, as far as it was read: TGTGCCTGGAGTCTAGGGACAGGGGGAAAAGGGGAAACGCTGTAT.

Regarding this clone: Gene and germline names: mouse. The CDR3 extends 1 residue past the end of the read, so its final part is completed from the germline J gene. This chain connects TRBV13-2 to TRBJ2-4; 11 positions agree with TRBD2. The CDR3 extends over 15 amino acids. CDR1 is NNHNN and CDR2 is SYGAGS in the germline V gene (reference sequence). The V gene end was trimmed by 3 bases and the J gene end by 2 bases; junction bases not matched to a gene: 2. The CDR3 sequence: CASGGTGGHQNTLYF. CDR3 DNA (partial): TGTGCCAGCGGTGGGACTGGGGGGCATCAAAACACCTTGTAC.

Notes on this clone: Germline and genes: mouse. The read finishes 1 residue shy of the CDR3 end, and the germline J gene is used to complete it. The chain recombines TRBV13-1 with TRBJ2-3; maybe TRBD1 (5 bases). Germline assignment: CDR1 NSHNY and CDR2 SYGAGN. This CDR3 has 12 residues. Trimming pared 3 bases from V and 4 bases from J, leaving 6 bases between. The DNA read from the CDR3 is TGTGCCAGCAGTGGGACAACAGAAACGCTGTAT. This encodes CASSGTTETLY. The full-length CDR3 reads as CASSGTTETLYF.

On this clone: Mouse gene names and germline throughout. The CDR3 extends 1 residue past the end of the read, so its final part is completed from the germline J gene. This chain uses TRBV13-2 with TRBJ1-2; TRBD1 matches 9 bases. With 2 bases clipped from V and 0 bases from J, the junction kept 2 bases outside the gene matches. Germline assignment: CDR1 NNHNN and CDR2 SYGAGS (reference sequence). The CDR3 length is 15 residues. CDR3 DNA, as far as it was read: TGTGCCAGCGGTGAAAGGACAGGGGCAAACTCCGACTACACC. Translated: CASGERTGANSDYT. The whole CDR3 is CASGERTGANSDYTF.

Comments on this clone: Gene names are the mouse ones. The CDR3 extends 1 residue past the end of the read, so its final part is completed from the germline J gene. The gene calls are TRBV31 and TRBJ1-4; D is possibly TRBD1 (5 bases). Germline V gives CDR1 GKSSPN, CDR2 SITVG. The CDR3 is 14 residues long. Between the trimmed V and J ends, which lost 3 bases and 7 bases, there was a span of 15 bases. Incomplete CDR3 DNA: TGTGCCTGGAGAAACAGGAGGAGAGCCGAAAGATTATTT. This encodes CAWRNRRRAERLF. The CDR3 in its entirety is CAWRNRRRAERLFF.

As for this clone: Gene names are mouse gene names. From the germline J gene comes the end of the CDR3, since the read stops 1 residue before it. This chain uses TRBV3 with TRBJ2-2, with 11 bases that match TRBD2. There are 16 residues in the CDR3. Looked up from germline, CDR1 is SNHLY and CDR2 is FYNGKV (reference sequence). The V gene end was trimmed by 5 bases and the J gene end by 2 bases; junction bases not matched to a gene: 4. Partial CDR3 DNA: TGTGCCAGCAGCCCCGACTGGGGGGGGAACACCGGGCAGCTCTAC. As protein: CASSPDWGGNTGQLY. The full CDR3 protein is CASSPDWGGNTGQLYF.

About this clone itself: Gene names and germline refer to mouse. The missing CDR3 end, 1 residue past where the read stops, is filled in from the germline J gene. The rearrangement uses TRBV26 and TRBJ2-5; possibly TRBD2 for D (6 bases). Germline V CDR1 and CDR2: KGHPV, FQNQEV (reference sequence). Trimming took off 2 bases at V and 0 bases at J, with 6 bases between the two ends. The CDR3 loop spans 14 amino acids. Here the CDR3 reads CASSLTGNQDTQYF. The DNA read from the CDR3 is TGTGCCAGCAGTCTGACTGGGAACCAAGACACCCAGTAC.

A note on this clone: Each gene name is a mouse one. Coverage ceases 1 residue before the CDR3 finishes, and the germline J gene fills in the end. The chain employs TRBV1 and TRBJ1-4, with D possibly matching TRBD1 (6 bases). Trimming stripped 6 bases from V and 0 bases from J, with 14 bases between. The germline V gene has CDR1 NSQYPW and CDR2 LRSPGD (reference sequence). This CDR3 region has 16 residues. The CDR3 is CTCSPGTPFSNERLFF. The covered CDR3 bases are TGCACCTGCAGCCCCGGGACACCCTTTTCCAACGAAAGATTATTT.

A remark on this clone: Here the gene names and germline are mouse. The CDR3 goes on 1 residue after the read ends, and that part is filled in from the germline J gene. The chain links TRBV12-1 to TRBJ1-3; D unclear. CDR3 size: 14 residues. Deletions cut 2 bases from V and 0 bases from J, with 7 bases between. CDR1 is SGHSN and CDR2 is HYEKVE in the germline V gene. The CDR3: CASSPTTSGNTLYF. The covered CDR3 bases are TGTGCCAGCTCTCCGACAACTTCTGGAAATACGCTCTAT.

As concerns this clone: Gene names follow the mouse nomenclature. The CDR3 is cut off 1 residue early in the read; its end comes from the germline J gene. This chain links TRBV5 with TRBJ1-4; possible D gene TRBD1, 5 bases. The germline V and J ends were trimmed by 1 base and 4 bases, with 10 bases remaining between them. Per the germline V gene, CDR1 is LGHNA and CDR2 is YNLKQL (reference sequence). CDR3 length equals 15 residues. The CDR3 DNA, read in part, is TGTGCCAGCAGCCAAGCCGGGGCAGACAACGAAAGATTATTT. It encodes CASSQAGADNERLF. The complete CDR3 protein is CASSQAGADNERLFF.

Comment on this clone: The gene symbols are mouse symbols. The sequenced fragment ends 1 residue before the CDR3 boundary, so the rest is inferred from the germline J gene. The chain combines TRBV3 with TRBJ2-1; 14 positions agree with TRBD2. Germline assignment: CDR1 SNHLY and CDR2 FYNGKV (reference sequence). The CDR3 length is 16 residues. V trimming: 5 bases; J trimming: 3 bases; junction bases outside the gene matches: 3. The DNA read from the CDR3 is TGTGCCAGCAGCCGGGACTGGGGGGGCGGCTATGCTGAGCAGTTC. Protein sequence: CASSRDWGGGYAEQF. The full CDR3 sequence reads CASSRDWGGGYAEQFF. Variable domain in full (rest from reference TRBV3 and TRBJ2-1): GPKVLQIPSHQIIDMGQMVTLNCDPVSNHLYFYWYKQILGQQMEFLVNFYNGKVMEKSKLFKDQFSVERPDGSYFTLKIQPTALEDSAVYFCASSRDWGGGYAEQFFGPGTRLTVL.

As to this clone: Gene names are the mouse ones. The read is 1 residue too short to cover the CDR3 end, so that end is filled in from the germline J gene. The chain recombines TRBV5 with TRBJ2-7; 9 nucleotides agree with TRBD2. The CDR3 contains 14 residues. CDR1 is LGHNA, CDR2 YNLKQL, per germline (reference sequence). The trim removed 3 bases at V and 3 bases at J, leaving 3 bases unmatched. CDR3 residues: CASSQGWGGYEQYF. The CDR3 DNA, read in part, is TGTGCCAGCAGCCAGGGCTGGGGGGGCTATGAACAGTAC.

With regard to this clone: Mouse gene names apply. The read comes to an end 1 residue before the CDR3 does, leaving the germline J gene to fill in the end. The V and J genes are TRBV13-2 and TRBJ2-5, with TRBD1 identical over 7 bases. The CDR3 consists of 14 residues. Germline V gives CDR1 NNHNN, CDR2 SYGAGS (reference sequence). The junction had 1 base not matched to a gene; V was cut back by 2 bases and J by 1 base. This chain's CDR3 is CASGEGTDQDTQYF. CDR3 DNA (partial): TGTGCCAGCGGTGAGGGGACAGACCAAGACACCCAGTAC.

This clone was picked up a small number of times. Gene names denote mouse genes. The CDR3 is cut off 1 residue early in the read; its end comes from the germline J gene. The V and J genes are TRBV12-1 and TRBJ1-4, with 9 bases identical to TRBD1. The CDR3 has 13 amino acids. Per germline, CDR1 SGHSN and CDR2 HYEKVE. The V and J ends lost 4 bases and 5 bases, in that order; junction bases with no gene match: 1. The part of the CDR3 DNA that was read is TGTGCCAGCTCGGGACAGGGAAACGAAAGATTATTT. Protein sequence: CASSGQGNERLF. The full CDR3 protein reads CASSGQGNERLFF.

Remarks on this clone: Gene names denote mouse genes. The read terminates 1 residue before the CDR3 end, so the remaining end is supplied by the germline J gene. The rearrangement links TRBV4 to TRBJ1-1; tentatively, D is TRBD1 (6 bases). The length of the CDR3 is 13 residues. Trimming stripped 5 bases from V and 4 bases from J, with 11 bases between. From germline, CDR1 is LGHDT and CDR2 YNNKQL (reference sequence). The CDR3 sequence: CASSLTGSTEVFF. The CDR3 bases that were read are TGTGCCAGCAGCCTCACAGGGTCCACAGAAGTCTTC.

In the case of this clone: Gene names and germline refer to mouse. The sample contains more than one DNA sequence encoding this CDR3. The chain's CDR3 is CASSQVGGQDTQYF. CDR3 DNA, as far as it was read: TGTGCCAGCAGCCAAGTGGGGGGCCAAGACACCCAGTAC. The chain has TRBV2 and TRBJ2-5, with 7 bases aligning to TRBD2. The read ends 1 residue early relative to the CDR3; the germline J gene fills the gap. CDR1 and CDR2 from the germline V gene are LGHNA and YSYQKL. Trimming took 1 base from V and 2 from J; bases not matched to a gene: 0. The CDR3 is 14 residues long.

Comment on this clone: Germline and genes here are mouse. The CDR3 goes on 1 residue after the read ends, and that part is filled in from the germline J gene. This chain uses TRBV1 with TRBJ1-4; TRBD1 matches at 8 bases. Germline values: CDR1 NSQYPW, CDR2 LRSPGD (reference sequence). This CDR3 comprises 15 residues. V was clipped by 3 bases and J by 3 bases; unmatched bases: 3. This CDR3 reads CTCSAPGQANERLFF. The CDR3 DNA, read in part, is TGCACCTGCAGTGCCCCGGGACAGGCCAACGAAAGATTATTT.

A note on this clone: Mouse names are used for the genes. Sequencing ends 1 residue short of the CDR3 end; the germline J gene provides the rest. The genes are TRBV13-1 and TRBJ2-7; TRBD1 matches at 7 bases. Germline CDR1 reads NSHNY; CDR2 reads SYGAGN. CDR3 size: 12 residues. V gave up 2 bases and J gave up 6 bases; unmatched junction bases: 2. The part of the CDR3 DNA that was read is TGTGCCAGCAGTGAGACAGGGATTGAACAGTAC. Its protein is CASSETGIEQY. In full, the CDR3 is CASSETGIEQYF.

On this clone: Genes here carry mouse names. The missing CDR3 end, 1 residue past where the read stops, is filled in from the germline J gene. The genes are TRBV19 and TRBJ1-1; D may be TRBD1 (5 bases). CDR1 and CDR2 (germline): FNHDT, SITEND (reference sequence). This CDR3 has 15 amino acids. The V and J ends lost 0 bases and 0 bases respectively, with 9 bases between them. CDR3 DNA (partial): TGTGCCAGCAGTATAGCGCAGGGAACAAACACAGAAGTCTTC. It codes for CASSIAQGTNTEVF. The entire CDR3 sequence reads CASSIAQGTNTEVFF.

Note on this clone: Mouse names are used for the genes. The CDR3: CASSSTDSAETLYF. The DNA read from the CDR3 is TGTGCAAGCAGCTCCACAGACAGTGCAGAAACGCTGTAT. The J gene is TRBJ2-3, the V gene TRBV16; D not resolved. The missing CDR3 end, 1 residue past where the read stops, is filled in from the germline J gene. Germline V gene data show CDR1 as SGHSA and CDR2 as FRNQAP. V lost 4 bases, J lost 0 bases, and 8 bases lay in between. The CDR3 has 14 residues.

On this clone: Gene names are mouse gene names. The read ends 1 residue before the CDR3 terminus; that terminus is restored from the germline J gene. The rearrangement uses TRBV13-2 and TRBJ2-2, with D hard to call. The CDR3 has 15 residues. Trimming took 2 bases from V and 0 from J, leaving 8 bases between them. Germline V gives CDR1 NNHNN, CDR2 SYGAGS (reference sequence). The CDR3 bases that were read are TGTGCCAGCGGTGACGAGGGTACAAACACCGGGCAGCTCTAC. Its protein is CASGDEGTNTGQLY. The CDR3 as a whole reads CASGDEGTNTGQLYF.

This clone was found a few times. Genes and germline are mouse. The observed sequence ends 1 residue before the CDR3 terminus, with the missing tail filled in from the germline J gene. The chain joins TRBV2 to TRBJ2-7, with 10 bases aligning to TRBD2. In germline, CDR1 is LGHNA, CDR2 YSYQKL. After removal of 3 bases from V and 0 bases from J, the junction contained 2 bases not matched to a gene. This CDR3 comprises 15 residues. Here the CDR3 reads CASSHDWGASYEQYF. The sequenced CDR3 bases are TGTGCCAGCAGCCACGACTGGGGGGCCTCCTATGAACAGTAC.

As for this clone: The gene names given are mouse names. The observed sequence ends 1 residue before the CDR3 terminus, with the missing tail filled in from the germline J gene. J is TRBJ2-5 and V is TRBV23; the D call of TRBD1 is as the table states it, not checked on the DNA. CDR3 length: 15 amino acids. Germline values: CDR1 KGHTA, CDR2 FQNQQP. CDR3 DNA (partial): TGCTCCAGCAGTCAATCCGGGACAGGGTGGGACACCCAGTAC. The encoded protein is CSSSQSGTGWDTQY. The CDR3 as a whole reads CSSSQSGTGWDTQYF.

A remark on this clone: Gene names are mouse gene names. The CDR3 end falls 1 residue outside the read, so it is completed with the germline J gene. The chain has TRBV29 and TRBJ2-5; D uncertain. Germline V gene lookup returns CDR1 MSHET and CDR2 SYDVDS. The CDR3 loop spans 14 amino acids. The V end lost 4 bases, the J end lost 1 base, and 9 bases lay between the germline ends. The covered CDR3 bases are TGTGCTAGCAGTTCCTGGACGGACCAAGACACCCAGTAC. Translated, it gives CASSSWTDQDTQY. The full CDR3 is CASSSWTDQDTQYF.

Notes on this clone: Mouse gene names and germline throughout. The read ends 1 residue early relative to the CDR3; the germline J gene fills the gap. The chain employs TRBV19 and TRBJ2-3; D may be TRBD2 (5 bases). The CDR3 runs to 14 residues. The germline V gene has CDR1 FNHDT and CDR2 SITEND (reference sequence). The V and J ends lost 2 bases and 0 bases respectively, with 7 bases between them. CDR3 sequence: CASSILGSAETLYF. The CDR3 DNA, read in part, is TGTGCCAGCAGTATCCTGGGTAGTGCAGAAACGCTGTAT.

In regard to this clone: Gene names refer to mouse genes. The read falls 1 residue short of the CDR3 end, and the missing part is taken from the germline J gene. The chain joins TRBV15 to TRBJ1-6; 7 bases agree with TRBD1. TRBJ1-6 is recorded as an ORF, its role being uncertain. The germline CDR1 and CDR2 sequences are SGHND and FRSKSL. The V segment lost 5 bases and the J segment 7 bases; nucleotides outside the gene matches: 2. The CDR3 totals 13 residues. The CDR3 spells CASSLQGNSPLYF. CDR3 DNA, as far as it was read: TGTGCCAGCAGTCTACAGGGGAATTCGCCCCTCTAC.